Listed here are 5 T cell receptor beta chains from one sample, sequenced in a study of blood T cells in healthy people across ages. Primers used in a second PCR of roughly 6 to 11 cycles were a sample-barcoded 5' primer and a J-beta primer mix. TCRdb independently ran MiXCR on the 5' RACE reads; one entry per CDR3 protein. The sample consists of roughly 500,000 distinct CDR3 sequences, approximately 25% of them appearing once. The same sample was also studied in work on T cells of mothers and their children.

The source material was blood. Receptors originate from a boy between 10 and 17 years old in good health.

This clonotype has only a few counts. The V and J genes are TRBV29-1 and TRBJ2-7; D is perhaps TRBD1 or TRBD2 (5 bases each). Germline CDR1 and CDR2: SQVTM and ANQGSEA. The CDR3 has 13 amino acids. The V gene lost 0 bases and the J gene lost 2 bases, with 8 bases spanning the gap. CDR3 region: CSVEDRGPYEQYF. The CDR3 region has the DNA TGCAGCGTTGAAGATCGGGGACCCTACGAGCAGTACTTC.

This clonotype was seen a few times. The V call is TRBV12-3 or TRBV12-4, the J call TRBJ1-3, with D uncertain. The CDR3 extends over 13 amino acids. Trimming stripped 3 bases from V and 8 bases from J, with 11 bases between. CDR3 protein: CASSFGGGDTIYF. The CDR3 bases are TGTGCCAGCAGTTTTGGAGGCGGAGACACCATATATTTT.

The chain uses TRBV20-1 and TRBJ2-1; D is possibly TRBD2 (6 bases). V shed 4 bases and J shed 6 bases, with 16 bases lying between them. There are 14 residues in the CDR3. Germline CDR1 is DFQATT and CDR2 is SNEGSKA (reference sequence). The CDR3 sequence: CSAMSERALNEQFF. Written as DNA, the CDR3 is TGCAGTGCTATGTCCGAGCGGGCTCTCAATGAGCAGTTCTTC.

The V gene is TRBV29-1, the J gene TRBJ2-7, with TRBD1 as a possible D gene (6 bases). Germline lookup yields CDR1 SQVTM and CDR2 ANQGSEA. Trimming shortened V by 5 bases and J by 3 bases, and 17 bases separated the two germline ends. The CDR3 extends over 14 amino acids. CDR3 loop: CSVSDRRTSYEQYF. DNA for the CDR3: TGCAGCGTTTCTGACAGGAGAACCAGCTACGAGCAGTACTTC.

The chain has TRBV6-1 and TRBJ2-4; weak D call: TRBD1 (5 bases). Germline V gene lookup returns CDR1 MNHNS and CDR2 SASEGT. Trimming removed 6 bases at V and 2 bases at J, with 14 bases between. The CDR3 sequence is 15 residues long. DNA for the CDR3: TGTGCCAGCAGACAGGTCCCCTTGACCAAAAACATTCAGTACTTC. Its protein product is CASRQVPLTKNIQYF.